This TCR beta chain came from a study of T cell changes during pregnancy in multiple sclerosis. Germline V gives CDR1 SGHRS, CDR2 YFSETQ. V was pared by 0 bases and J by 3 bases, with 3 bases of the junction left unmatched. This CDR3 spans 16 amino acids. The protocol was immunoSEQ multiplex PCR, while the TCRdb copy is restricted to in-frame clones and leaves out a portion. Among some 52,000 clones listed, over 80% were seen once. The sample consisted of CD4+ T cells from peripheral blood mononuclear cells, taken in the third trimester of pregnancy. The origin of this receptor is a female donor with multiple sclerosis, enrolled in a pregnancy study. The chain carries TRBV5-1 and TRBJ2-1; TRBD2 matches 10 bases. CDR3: CASSLGASGGYNEQFF. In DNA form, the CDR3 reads TGCGCCAGCAGCTTGGGGGCTAGCGGGGGCTACAATGAGCAGTTCTTC.